These 22 T cell receptor beta chains came from one sample sequenced in a study of cytomegalovirus exposure and HLA in healthy donors. PCR employed 60 Vbeta and 13 Jbeta primers. Sequencing was performed with immunoSEQ multiplex PCR; in TCRdb, only in-frame clones are kept and a portion is missing. This sample's table has approximately 170,000 clones. Sequenced sample: PBMCs. All receptors derive from a woman under 30 in good health and CMV-seropositive.

The J gene is TRBJ1-1, the V gene TRBV11-1, with D possibly TRBD1 on 5 matching bases. The germline CDR1 and CDR2 sequences are SGHAT and FQDESV (reference sequence). The V end lost 4 bases, the J end lost 3 bases, and 9 bases lay between the germline ends. The CDR3 runs 13 residues. CDR3 sequence: CASSSGWHTEAFF. Written as DNA, the CDR3 is TGTGCCAGCAGCTCAGGGTGGCACACTGAAGCTTTCTTT.

The chain uses TRBV10-3 and TRBJ1-2; TRBD1 aligns across 7 bases. Looked up from germline, CDR1 is ENHRY and CDR2 is SYGVKD. CDR3 length: 14 residues. V trimming: 9 bases; J trimming: 4 bases; junction bases outside the gene matches: 11. The CDR3 sequence is CAINGDSNIYGYTF. The CDR3 nucleotides are TGTGCCATTAATGGGGACAGTAATATCTATGGCTACACCTTC.

V and J are TRBV2 and TRBJ1-1; possibly TRBD1 for D (6 bases). Germline CDR1 SNHLY, CDR2 FYNNEI. This CDR3 contains 15 residues. Trimming took off 6 bases at V and 0 bases at J, with 14 bases between the two ends. The CDR3 DNA reads as TGTGCCAGCAGGGACAGAAGGATCATGAACACTGAAGCTTTCTTT. Residues: CASRDRRIMNTEAFF.

The V and J genes are TRBV6-4 and TRBJ1-1; weak D call: TRBD1 (5 bases). CDR1 and CDR2 from the germline V gene are MRHNA and SNTAGT. CDR3 length: 15 amino acids. V was trimmed by 6 bases and J by 0 bases, leaving 14 bases between them. The CDR3: CASSTQGGMNTEAFF. In nucleotides, the CDR3 is TGTGCCAGCAGCACCCAGGGTGGGATGAACACTGAAGCTTTCTTT.

This chain uses TRBV29-1 with TRBJ1-2; a weak D match, TRBD1 (5 bases). Germline V gene lookup returns CDR1 SQVTM and CDR2 ANQGSEA. The V and J ends lost 7 bases and 5 bases respectively, with 14 bases between them. The CDR3 runs to 12 residues. For the CDR3, the DNA is TGCAGCGGCGTACGGGGGGAATATGGCTACACCTTC. Its translation is CSGVRGEYGYTF.

The V and J genes are TRBV6-6 and TRBJ2-1; 14 bases match TRBD2. The V gene's germline CDR1 is MNHNY and CDR2 SVGAGI (reference sequence). This CDR3 region has 16 residues. V trimming: 5 bases; J trimming: 6 bases; junction bases outside the gene matches: 6. The CDR3 DNA is TGTGCCAGCAGTCCTCGACTAGCGGGAGGGTTCAATGAGCAGTTCTTC. Its translation is CASSPRLAGGFNEQFF.

The chain couples TRBV7-2 to TRBJ1-4; 9 bases match TRBD1. The CDR3 spans 15 residues. Germline loops: CDR1 SGHTA, CDR2 FQGNSA. V gave up 5 bases and J gave up 6 bases; unmatched junction bases: 7. In DNA, the CDR3 is TGTGCCAGCAGCGTTACAGGGGGCGGGGATGAAAAACTGTTTTTT. Amino acids: CASSVTGGGDEKLFF.

The chain joins TRBV30 to TRBJ1-6, with D maybe TRBD1 (5 bases). The CDR3 is 15 amino acids. The ends were cut back, 1 base at V and 4 bases at J, with 11 bases in the middle. The germline gives CDR1 GTSNPN, CDR2 SVGIG (reference sequence). The CDR3 loop is CAWSGRVRYNSPLHF. In DNA, the CDR3 is TGTGCCTGGAGTGGCAGGGTTCGATATAATTCACCCCTCCACTTT.

The V and J genes are TRBV19 and TRBJ1-2; 7 bases align to TRBD1. The ends lost 1 base at V and 0 bases at J; junction bases unmatched: 8. The germline CDR1 and CDR2 sequences are LNHDA and SQIVND (reference sequence). This CDR3 is 17 amino acids long. CDR3: CASSIGWTGLPNYGYTF. Here the CDR3 DNA reads TGTGCCAGTAGTATAGGATGGACAGGACTACCTAACTATGGCTACACCTTC.

The gene calls are TRBV29-1 and TRBJ1-2; the D gene is possibly TRBD1 (5 bases). Germline CDR1 reads SQVTM; CDR2 reads ANQGSEA. The V end lost 4 bases, the J end lost 5 bases, and 11 bases lay between the germline ends. The CDR3 has 12 amino acids. Written as DNA, the CDR3 is TGCAGCGTTGCACAGGATCGGTATGGCTACACCTTC. This gives the protein CSVAQDRYGYTF.

This chain links TRBV6-1 with TRBJ2-3; D gene ambiguous. The CDR3 spans 18 residues. Trimming cost V 3 bases and J 3 bases, with 22 bases left between them. CDR1 is MNHNS, CDR2 SASEGT, per germline. The CDR3 bases are TGTGCCAGCAGTGAGCAAGCTCGATTAAGAGTTGGTACAGATACGCAGTATTTT. Protein sequence: CASSEQARLRVGTDTQYF.

The V and J genes are TRBV30 and TRBJ2-2, with D maybe TRBD1 (6 bases). The germline V gene encodes CDR1 GTSNPN and CDR2 SVGIG (reference sequence). The V gene lost 8 bases and the J gene lost 1 base, with 14 bases spanning the gap. The CDR3 totals 14 residues. Written as DNA, the CDR3 is TGTGCCCGTGGACAGATAATGAACACCGGGGAGCTGTTTTTT. Translated, it gives CARGQIMNTGELFF.

This rearrangement joins TRBV6-1 to TRBJ2-7; 7 bases are shared with TRBD2. CDR1 and CDR2 (germline): MNHNS, SASEGT. The V gene end was trimmed by 0 bases and the J gene end by 4 bases; junction bases not matched to a gene: 6. CDR3 size: 15 residues. CDR3: CASSEAAGVSYEQYF. The CDR3 DNA sequence: TGTGCCAGCAGTGAAGCGGCGGGAGTGTCTTACGAGCAGTACTTC.

The gene calls are TRBV6-1 and TRBJ2-5, with D tentatively TRBD1 (6 bases). V was pared by 7 bases and J by 5 bases, with 11 bases between. The CDR3 runs to 12 residues. Germline V CDR1 and CDR2: MNHNS, SASEGT. CDR3 bases: TGTGCCAGCACCGCACAGGGCGAGACCCAGTACTTC. The encoded protein is CASTAQGETQYF.

The chain recombines TRBV18 with TRBJ2-5, with 9 bases identical to TRBD2. CDR1 and CDR2 (germline): KGHSH, LQKENI. V lost 1 base to trimming and J lost 2 bases; unmatched junction nucleotides: 5. The CDR3 runs 16 residues. The CDR3 reads CASSPRRAGGQETQYF. In nucleotides, the CDR3 is TGTGCCAGCTCACCACGACGAGCGGGAGGTCAAGAGACCCAGTACTTC.

V gene TRBV2 combines with J gene TRBJ1-3; no reliable D call. The CDR3 is 11 amino acids. Deletions cut 7 bases from V and 8 bases from J, with 9 bases between. The germline V gene has CDR1 SNHLY and CDR2 FYNNEI. The chain's CDR3 is CASNLGDTIYF. The CDR3 DNA follows: TGTGCCAGCAACCTCGGAGACACCATATATTTT.

The gene calls are TRBV7-9 and TRBJ1-1; TRBD1 might be the D (5 bases). The V and J ends lost 5 bases and 3 bases respectively, with 10 bases between them. Per germline, CDR1 SEHNR and CDR2 FQNEAQ (reference sequence). The CDR3 is 13 residues long. The chain's CDR3 is CASSPGYDTEAFF. CDR3 sequence (DNA): TGTGCCAGCAGCCCAGGGTACGACACTGAAGCTTTCTTT. The whole variable domain, remainder taken from reference TRBV7-9 and TRBJ1-1, is DTGVSQNPRHKITKRGQNVTFRCDPISEHNRLYWYRQTLGQGPEFLTYFQNEAQLEKSRLLSDRFSAERPKGSFSTLEIQRTEQGDSAMYLCASSPGYDTEAFFGQGTRLTVV.

The gene calls are TRBV20-1 and TRBJ2-5, with D perhaps TRBD2 (5 bases). V lost 8 bases and J lost 5, with 12 bases in between. Germline V gene data show CDR1 as DFQATT and CDR2 as SNEGSKA (reference sequence). The length of the CDR3 is 11 residues. For the CDR3, the DNA is TGCAGTAGCCGATCGGGGGAGACCCAGTACTTC. Protein: CSSRSGETQYF.

This chain uses TRBV27 with TRBJ2-7; 7 positions match TRBD2. The CDR3 consists of 14 residues. Germline CDR1 MNHEY, CDR2 SMNVEV (reference sequence). Losses at the gene ends were 6 bases for V and 2 bases for J; bases not matched to a gene: 7. The CDR3, as DNA: TGTGCCAGCAGCAGTAGCGGGTTTACCTACGAGCAGTACTTC. Encoded protein: CASSSSGFTYEQYF.

The chain is built from TRBV7-9 and TRBJ2-2, with TRBD1 identical over 9 bases. Germline assignment: CDR1 SEHNR and CDR2 FQNEAQ (reference sequence). Trimming at V came to 5 bases and at J to 4 bases, leaving 14 bases not matched to a gene. This CDR3 spans 18 amino acids. The DNA of the CDR3 is TGTGCCAGCAGCCCCCGATGGGTGGGACAGGGCCGCACCGGGGAGCTGTTTTTT. Its translation is CASSPRWVGQGRTGELFF.

V is TRBV5-1 and J is TRBJ2-1; 14 positions agree with TRBD2. V lost 4 bases and J lost 5; bases outside the gene matches: 14. Germline CDR1 and CDR2: SGHRS and YFSETQ. This CDR3 has 19 amino acids. The CDR3, as DNA: TGCGCCAGCAGCCCGGGACTAGCGGGAGTTTTAGGCACACACAATGAGCAGTTCTTC. Translated, it gives CASSPGLAGVLGTHNEQFF.

CDR3 in DNA: TGTGCTAGTGGTTCACCCAGATTGACAAGCTACGAGCAGTACTTC. Amino acid sequence: CASGSPRLTSYEQYF. This chain connects TRBV12-5 to TRBJ2-7; no clear D. V gave up 4 bases and J gave up 3 bases, with 16 bases separating them. Germline-derived CDR1 and CDR2 are LGHNT and FRNRAP. The CDR3 extends over 15 amino acids. The variable domain in full, with the rest retrieved from reference TRBV12-5 and TRBJ2-7, is DARVTQTPRHKVTEMGQEVTMRCQPILGHNTVFWYRQTMMQGLELLAYFRNRAPLDDSGMPKDRFSAEMPDATLATLKIQPSEPRDSAVYFCASGSPRLTSYEQYFGPGTRLTVT.